The 26 T cell receptor beta chains below come from one sample, sequenced in a study of blood T cells in healthy people across ages (dated by TCRdb to 2013 to 2016). Libraries were constructed by 5' RACE. Sequenced using an Illumina HiSeq 2500. A second PCR of roughly 6 to 11 cycles was run with a J-beta primer mix and a sample-barcoded 5' primer. TCRdb reanalyzed the raw reads on its own, using fastp at Q25 for trimming and MiXCR for clone calling, and kept in-frame beta chains. Every entry covers one CDR3 protein and lists the most common genes and DNA from its rows. The sample table contains some 940,000 distinct CDR3 sequences; only one count was recorded for about 27% of them. The ten largest clones take up roughly a tenth of the sample. A further study also used this sample, focusing on T cells of mothers and their children.

Sequences were obtained from blood. These receptors came from a woman in her thirties or forties in good health.

There are many counts of this clonotype. The chain has TRBV27 and TRBJ1-2, with D perhaps matching TRBD1 (6 bases). Germline CDR1 and CDR2: MNHEY and SMNVEV (reference sequence). Trimming took off 2 bases at V and 5 bases at J, with 15 bases between the two ends. The CDR3 runs 15 residues. CDR3 region: CASSLAMTGPYGYTF. In DNA, the CDR3 is TGTGCCAGCAGTTTAGCCATGACAGGACCTTATGGCTACACCTTC.

The chain combines TRBV6-2 or TRBV6-3 with TRBJ1-1, with D hard to call. Germline values: CDR1 MNHEY, CDR2 SVGEGT. V was cut by 1 base and J by 0 bases, with 9 bases left in between. This CDR3 contains 15 residues. CDR3 in amino acids: CASSYLAGLNTEAFF. The CDR3 DNA reads TGTGCCAGCAGTTACTTGGCAGGCTTGAACACTGAAGCTTTCTTT.

The chain is built from TRBV7-9 and TRBJ1-5; unclear D gene. Germline V CDR1 and CDR2: SEHNR, FQNEAQ (reference sequence). V lost 5 bases, J lost 3 bases, and 8 bases lay in between. There are 13 residues in the CDR3. CDR3 region: CASSPRPNQPQHF. CDR3 in DNA: TGTGCCAGCAGCCCCAGACCCAATCAGCCCCAGCATTTT.

This chain joins TRBV5-1 and TRBJ1-4; 8 positions match TRBD1. This CDR3 region has 16 residues. Germline assignment: CDR1 SGHRS and CDR2 YFSETQ. The V gene end was trimmed by 4 bases and the J gene end by 0 bases; junction bases not matched to a gene: 5. The CDR3 coding sequence is TGCGCCAGCAGCCTCAGGGGGCCTGCAACTAATGAAAAACTGTTTTTT. It codes for CASSLRGPATNEKLFF.

The sample holds a few counts of this clonotype. V and J are TRBV29-1 and TRBJ1-2, with D perhaps TRBD1 (5 bases). Between the trimmed V and J ends, which lost 3 bases and 4 bases, there was a span of 12 bases. The germline V gene encodes CDR1 SQVTM and CDR2 ANQGSEA. The CDR3 runs 13 residues. The CDR3 protein is CSVDRGGSYGYTF. The CDR3 coding sequence is TGCAGCGTTGATCGTGGGGGGTCCTATGGCTACACCTTC.

The table lists this clonotype with many counts. The rearrangement uses TRBV6-2 or TRBV6-3 and TRBJ2-5; the D gene is possibly TRBD2 (5 bases). The CDR3 extends over 15 amino acids. Germline assignment: CDR1 MNHEY and CDR2 SVGEGT. V was clipped by 0 bases and J by 1 base, with 9 bases between them. CDR3: CASSYSWGAQETQYF. The CDR3, as DNA: TGTGCCAGCAGTTACTCTTGGGGAGCCCAAGAGACCCAGTACTTC.

This clonotype has more than one count but fewer than ten. The gene calls are TRBV25-1 and TRBJ2-1; TRBD2 aligns across 7 bases. Germline V gene lookup returns CDR1 MGHDK and CDR2 SYGVNS. This CDR3 is 16 amino acids long. The junction had 12 bases not matched to a gene; V was cut back by 6 bases and J by 4 bases. CDR3 region: CASRGFGLVLYNEQFF. CDR3 nucleotide sequence: TGTGCCAGCAGGGGGTTTGGACTAGTATTATACAATGAGCAGTTCTTC.

This clonotype has a handful of counts. This may be a read error, as it is one base from a much larger clone. The chain has TRBV7-9 and TRBJ2-6; TRBD1 is a possible D gene (5 bases). Germline assignment: CDR1 SEHNR and CDR2 FQNEAQ (reference sequence). Deletions cut 0 bases from V and 2 bases from J, with 8 bases between. The CDR3 runs 16 residues. For the CDR3, the DNA is TGTGCCAGCAGCTTAGCGATAGGGGCTGGGGCCAACGTCCTGACTTTC. It specifies CASSLAIGAGANVLTF.

This clonotype has a count of ten or more. The chain couples TRBV20-1 to TRBJ2-7; D perhaps matches TRBD1 (6 bases). Germline lookup yields CDR1 DFQATT and CDR2 SNEGSKA (reference sequence). This CDR3 has 15 residues. V was pared by 4 bases and J by 0 bases, with 16 bases between. CDR3 DNA sequence: TGCAGTGCTACCTCCCGGGACAAGAGCTCCTACGAGCAGTACTTC. It encodes CSATSRDKSSYEQYF.

At least ten counts were recorded for this clonotype. The rearrangement links TRBV6-5 to TRBJ2-3; D is ambiguous. V was shortened by 5 bases and J by 4 bases, with 10 bases between the two germline ends. The CDR3 is 13 residues long. Germline V CDR1 and CDR2: MNHEY, SVGAGI. CDR3 DNA: TGTGCCAGCAGTCCGAGAGCCGCAGATACGCAGTATTTT. Its translation is CASSPRAADTQYF.

Comments on this clonotype: This may come from a read error, since a much larger clone is one base off. V gene TRBV20-1 combines with J gene TRBJ2-7; TRBD1 might be the D (5 bases). V lost 5 bases, J lost 0 bases, and 17 bases lay in between. From germline, CDR1 is DFQATT and CDR2 SNEGSKA (reference sequence). The CDR3 spans 15 residues. This CDR3 reads CSADHSYRGSYEQYF. The CDR3 DNA follows: TGCAGTGCTGACCACAGCTATAGGGGCTCCTACGAGCAGTACTTC.

CDR3 nucleotide sequence: TGCGCCAGCCGAATGGACAGTTTCTCCTACGAGCAGTACTTC. Translated, it gives CASRMDSFSYEQYF. V and J are TRBV5-1 and TRBJ2-7; TRBD1 is a possible D gene (6 bases). Trimming cost V 7 bases and J 0 bases, with 14 bases left between them. The germline V gene has CDR1 SGHRS and CDR2 YFSETQ. The CDR3 spans 14 residues.

This clonotype appeared a few times. The chain employs TRBV29-1 and TRBJ1-2; no firm D call. The CDR3 is 11 residues long. Germline CDR1 is SQVTM and CDR2 is ANQGSEA. Trimming removed 5 bases at V and 1 base at J, with 5 bases between. CDR3: CSVQFNYGYTF. Written as DNA, the CDR3 is TGCAGCGTTCAGTTTAACTATGGCTACACCTTC.

This chain links TRBV20-1 with TRBJ2-1; TRBD2 matches at 10 bases. CDR3 length: 15 residues. The ends lost 4 bases at V and 7 bases at J; junction bases unmatched: 10. Germline values: CDR1 DFQATT, CDR2 SNEGSKA (reference sequence). CDR3 sequence: CSATSGSNSENEQFF. CDR3 in DNA: TGCAGTGCTACTAGCGGGAGCAATTCGGAAAATGAGCAGTTCTTC.

The CDR3 DNA is TGCAGCGTTCCTTCAGGGTTGACTGAAGCTTTCTTT. Translation: CSVPSGLTEAFF. This chain uses TRBV29-1 with TRBJ1-1; TRBD1 is a possible D gene (5 bases). Germline CDR1 is SQVTM and CDR2 is ANQGSEA. This CDR3 contains 12 residues. V lost 5 bases, J lost 5 bases, and 12 bases lay in between. Supplemented by reference TRBV29-1 and TRBJ1-1, the full variable domain reads SAVISQKPSRDICQRGTSLTIQCQVDSQVTMMFWYRQQPGQSLTLIATANQGSEATYESGFVIDKFPISRPNLTFSTLTVSNMSPEDSSIYLCSVPSGLTEAFFGQGTRLTVV.

This clonotype was observed many times. J is TRBJ2-7 and V is TRBV4-1; weak D call: TRBD1 (5 bases). The CDR3 contains 15 residues. The germline V and J ends were trimmed by 0 bases and 2 bases, with 11 bases remaining between them. Looked up from germline, CDR1 is MGHRA and CDR2 is YSYEKL. CDR3 amino acids: CASSQEDGRAYEQYF. For the CDR3, the DNA is TGCGCCAGCAGCCAAGAAGACGGCAGGGCCTACGAGCAGTACTTC.

This clonotype came up a few times. The gene calls are TRBV7-9 and TRBJ1-4, with a weak D call TRBD1 (5 bases). In germline, CDR1 is SEHNR, CDR2 FQNEAQ (reference sequence). The V and J ends lost 3 bases and 4 bases respectively, with 9 bases between them. The CDR3 loop spans 14 amino acids. CDR3 sequence: CASSLVGGNEKLFF. The CDR3 DNA follows: TGTGCCAGCAGCTTGGTCGGGGGTAATGAAAAACTGTTTTTT.

The V gene is TRBV29-1, the J gene TRBJ1-1; tentative D call: TRBD1 (6 bases). With 5 bases removed from V and 6 bases from J, the gap between germline ends came to 10 bases. The CDR3 is made up of 11 amino acids. The germline CDR1 and CDR2 sequences are SQVTM and ANQGSEA. CDR3 amino acids: CSVRGGAEAFF. The CDR3 DNA follows: TGCAGCGTTCGGGGGGGCGCTGAAGCTTTCTTT.

J is TRBJ2-7 and V is TRBV2, with 12 bases aligning to TRBD2. J lost 3 bases, V lost 6 bases, and 3 bases had no gene match. The CDR3 consists of 14 residues. Germline CDR1 and CDR2: SNHLY and FYNNEI. The CDR3 DNA is TGTGCCAGCAGGCCGGGACTAGCGGGCTACGAGCAGTACTTC. It codes for CASRPGLAGYEQYF. Drawing the rest from reference TRBV2 and TRBJ2-7, the complete variable domain is EPEVTQTPSHQVTQMGQEVILRCVPISNHLYFYWYRQILGQKVEFLVSFYNNEISEKSEIFDDQFSVERPDGSNFTLKIRSTKLEDSAMYFCASRPGLAGYEQYFGPGTRLTVT.

This clonotype was counted a few times. The chain joins TRBV7-2 to TRBJ2-7; TRBD1 is a possible D gene (5 bases). There are 16 residues in the CDR3. Trimming cost V 6 bases and J 0 bases, with 18 bases left between them. Per germline, CDR1 SGHTA and CDR2 FQGNSA. The CDR3 region has the DNA TGTGCCAGCAGACAAAGGGGCCCACCACTCTCCTACGAGCAGTACTTC. Translating it yields CASRQRGPPLSYEQYF. The complete variable domain, with remaining parts taken from reference TRBV7-2 and TRBJ2-7, reads GAGVSQSPSNKVTEKGKDVELRCDPISGHTALYWYRQSLGQGLEFLIYFQGNSAPDKSGLPSDRFSAERTGGSVSTLTIQRTQQEDSAVYLCASRQRGPPLSYEQYFGPGTRLTVT.

This clonotype was seen ten or more times. The chain carries TRBV5-6 and TRBJ2-3; D not certain. The CDR3 length is 13 residues. The V end was cut by 2 bases, the J end by 2 bases, with 6 bases between. Germline CDR1 reads SGHDT; CDR2 reads YYEEEE. The CDR3, as DNA: TGTGCCAGCAGCTTTGGGCCCACAGATACGCAGTATTTT. This translates into CASSFGPTDTQYF.

Comment on this clonotype: A much bigger clone sits one base away, suggesting this may be a read error. The genes are TRBV27 and TRBJ2-7, with TRBD1 identical over 8 bases. CDR3 length equals 15 residues. CDR1 MNHEY and CDR2 SMNVEV come from the germline V gene (reference sequence). J gave up 0 bases and V 6 bases, and 7 bases lay outside the gene matches. The chain's CDR3 is CASRRQGWISYEQYF. As DNA, the CDR3 is TGTGCCAGCAGGAGACAGGGGTGGATCTCCTACGAGCAGTACTTC.

A word on this clonotype: Mismatch with germline at one junction end may stem from a read error. The V call is TRBV7-7, the J call TRBJ2-1; 8 bases are a match to TRBD1. CDR1 and CDR2 (germline): SSHAT, FNYEAQ (reference sequence). The CDR3 has 15 residues. CDR3 protein: CASSLKTGGWGEQFF. The CDR3 DNA reads TGTGCTAGCAGCTTAAAAACAGGGGGGTGGGGTGAGCAGTTCTTC.

This clonotype has only one observation. The rearrangement joins TRBV6-5 to TRBJ2-5; TRBD1 matches at 7 bases. TRBJ2-7 explains the end of the DNA better; the J call may be wrong. Germline V gene data show CDR1 as MNHEY and CDR2 as SVGAGI. This CDR3 has 12 amino acids. In DNA form, the CDR3 reads TGTGCCAGCAGTCGATCAGGGGGCGAGCAGTACTTC. Its translation is CASSRSGGEQYF.

The rearrangement joins TRBV7-9 to TRBJ1-2; D gene unclear. With 5 bases removed from V and 3 bases from J, the gap between germline ends came to 7 bases. Germline-derived CDR1 and CDR2 are SEHNR and FQNEAQ (reference sequence). The CDR3 sequence is 12 residues long. The CDR3 loop reads CASSTHDYGYTF. In DNA, the CDR3 is TGTGCCAGCAGCACCCACGACTATGGCTACACCTTC.

The chain is built from TRBV7-2 and TRBJ2-4; TRBD1 is a possible D gene (6 bases). The better agreement between TRBJ2-7 and the DNA end casts doubt on the J call. CDR1 is SGHTA and CDR2 is FQGNSA in the germline V gene. This CDR3 comprises 16 residues. CDR3 sequence (DNA): TGTGCCAGCAGCCTGATGGACAGTTGGACCAAATACGAGCAGTACTTC. Translating gives CASSLMDSWTKYEQYF.